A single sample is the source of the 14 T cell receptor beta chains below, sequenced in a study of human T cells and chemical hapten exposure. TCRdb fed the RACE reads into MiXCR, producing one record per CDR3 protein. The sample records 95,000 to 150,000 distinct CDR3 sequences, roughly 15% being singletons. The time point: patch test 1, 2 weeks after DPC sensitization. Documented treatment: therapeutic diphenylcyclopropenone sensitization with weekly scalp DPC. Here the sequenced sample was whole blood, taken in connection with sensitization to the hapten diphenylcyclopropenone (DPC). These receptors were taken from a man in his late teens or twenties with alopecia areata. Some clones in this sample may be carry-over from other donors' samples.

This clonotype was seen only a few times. The DNA of the CDR3 is TGCAGTGCTAGATGGGAATCCGGGGGCTTGGCGGTAAATACGCAGTATTTT. Residues: CSARWESGGLAVNTQYF. The rearrangement uses TRBV20-1 and TRBJ2-3; D is perhaps TRBD1 or TRBD2 (6 bases each). The CDR3 sequence is 17 residues long. Trimming pared 2 bases from V and 7 bases from J, leaving 25 bases between. CDR1 and CDR2 (germline): DFQATT, SNEGSKA (reference sequence).

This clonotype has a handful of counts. The CDR3 DNA follows: TGTGCCAGCAAGCGACTATACCAAGAGACCCAGTACTTC. Amino acids: CASKRLYQETQYF. The rearrangement uses TRBV11-2 and TRBJ2-5; D perhaps matches TRBD2 (5 bases). The CDR3 loop spans 13 amino acids. The V and J ends lost 7 bases and 0 bases respectively, with 9 bases between them. CDR1 SGHAT and CDR2 FQNNGV come from the germline V gene.

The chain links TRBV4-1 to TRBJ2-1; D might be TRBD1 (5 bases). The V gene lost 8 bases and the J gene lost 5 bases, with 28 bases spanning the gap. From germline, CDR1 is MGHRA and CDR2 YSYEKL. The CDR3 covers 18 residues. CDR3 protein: CASEPTSRRGGVDNEQFF. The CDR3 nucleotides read TGCGCCAGCGAACCTACCTCTCGAAGGGGTGGTGTGGACAATGAGCAGTTCTTC.

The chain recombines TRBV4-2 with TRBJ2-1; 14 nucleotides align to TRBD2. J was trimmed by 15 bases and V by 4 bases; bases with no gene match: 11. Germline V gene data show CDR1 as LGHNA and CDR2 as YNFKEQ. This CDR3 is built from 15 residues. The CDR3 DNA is TGTGCCAGCAGCCTGGGACTAGCGGGGGACCACCGACGGTTCTTC. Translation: CASSLGLAGDHRRFF.

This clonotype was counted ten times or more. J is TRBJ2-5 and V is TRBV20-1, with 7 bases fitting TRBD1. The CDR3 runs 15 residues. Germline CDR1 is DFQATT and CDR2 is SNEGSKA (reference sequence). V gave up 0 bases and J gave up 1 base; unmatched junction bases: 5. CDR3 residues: CSARDRDSPQETQYF. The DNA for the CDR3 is TGCAGTGCTAGAGATCGGGACAGCCCCCAAGAGACCCAGTACTTC.

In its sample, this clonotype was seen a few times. The chain's CDR3 is CASSQVHREAGNTIYF. The DNA for the CDR3 is TGCGCCAGCAGCCAAGTTCACAGGGAGGCTGGAAACACCATATATTTT. This chain uses TRBV4-1 with TRBJ1-3, with D possibly matching TRBD1 (6 bases). The V gene's germline CDR1 is MGHRA and CDR2 YSYEKL. Trimming took 1 base from V and 2 from J, leaving 12 bases between them. The CDR3 totals 16 residues.

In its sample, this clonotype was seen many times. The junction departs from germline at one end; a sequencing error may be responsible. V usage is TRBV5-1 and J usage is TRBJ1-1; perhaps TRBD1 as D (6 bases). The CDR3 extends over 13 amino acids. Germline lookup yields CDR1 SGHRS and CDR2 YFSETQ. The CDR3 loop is CASSLQGNTEAFF. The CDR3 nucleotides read TGTGCCAGCAGCTTACAGGGGAACACTGAAGCTTTCTTT.

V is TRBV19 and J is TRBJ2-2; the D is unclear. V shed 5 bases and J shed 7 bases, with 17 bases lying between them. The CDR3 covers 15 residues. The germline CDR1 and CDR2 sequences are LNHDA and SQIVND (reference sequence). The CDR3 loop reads CASSPRLEIYGELFF. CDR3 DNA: TGTGCCAGTAGTCCCCGACTGGAAATTTACGGGGAGCTGTTTTTT.

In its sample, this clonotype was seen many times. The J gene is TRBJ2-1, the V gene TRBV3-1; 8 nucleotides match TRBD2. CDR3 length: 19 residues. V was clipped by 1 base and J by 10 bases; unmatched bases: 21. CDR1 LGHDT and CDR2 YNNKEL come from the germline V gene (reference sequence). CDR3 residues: CASSQAWANPGGASGEQFF. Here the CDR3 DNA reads TGTGCCAGCAGCCAAGCGTGGGCAAACCCCGGGGGGGCTTCAGGAGAGCAGTTCTTC.

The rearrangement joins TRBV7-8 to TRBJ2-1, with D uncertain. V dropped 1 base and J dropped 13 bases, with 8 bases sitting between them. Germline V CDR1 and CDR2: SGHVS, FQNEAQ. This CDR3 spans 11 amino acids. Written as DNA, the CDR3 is TGTGCCAGCAGCTTAGGATATCCCCAGTTCTTC. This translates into CASSLGYPQFF.

Here the CDR3 reads CASSLVAGTTYNEQFF. CDR3 DNA sequence: TGCGCCAGCAGCTTGGTGGCGGGGACCACCTACAATGAGCAGTTCTTC. The V and J genes are TRBV5-1 and TRBJ2-1, with a possible D match to TRBD2 (6 bases). From germline, CDR1 is SGHRS and CDR2 YFSETQ. V was clipped by 0 bases and J by 2 bases, with 12 bases between them. This CDR3 comprises 16 residues.

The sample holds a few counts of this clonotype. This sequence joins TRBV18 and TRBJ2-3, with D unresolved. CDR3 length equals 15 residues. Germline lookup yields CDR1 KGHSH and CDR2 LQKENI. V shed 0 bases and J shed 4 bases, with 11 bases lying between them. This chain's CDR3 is CASSPPRAGADTQYF. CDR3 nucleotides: TGTGCCAGCTCACCACCAAGGGCAGGAGCAGATACGCAGTATTTT.

CDR3 DNA sequence: TGTGCCAGCAGCTTAGTCGGCGGCAACTCTGGAAACACCATATATTTT. Its protein is CASSLVGGNSGNTIYF. The rearrangement uses TRBV7-8 and TRBJ1-3; D not resolved. Trimming shortened V by 1 base and J by 0 bases, and 10 bases separated the two germline ends. This CDR3 is built from 16 residues. Germline CDR1 SGHVS, CDR2 FQNEAQ.

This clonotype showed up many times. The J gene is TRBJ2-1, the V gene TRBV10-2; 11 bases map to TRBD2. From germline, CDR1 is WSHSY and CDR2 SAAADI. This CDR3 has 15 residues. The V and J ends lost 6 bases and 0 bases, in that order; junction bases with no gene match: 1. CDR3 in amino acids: CASSTSGSSYNEQFF. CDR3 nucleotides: TGCGCCAGCAGCACTAGCGGGAGCTCCTACAATGAGCAGTTCTTC.